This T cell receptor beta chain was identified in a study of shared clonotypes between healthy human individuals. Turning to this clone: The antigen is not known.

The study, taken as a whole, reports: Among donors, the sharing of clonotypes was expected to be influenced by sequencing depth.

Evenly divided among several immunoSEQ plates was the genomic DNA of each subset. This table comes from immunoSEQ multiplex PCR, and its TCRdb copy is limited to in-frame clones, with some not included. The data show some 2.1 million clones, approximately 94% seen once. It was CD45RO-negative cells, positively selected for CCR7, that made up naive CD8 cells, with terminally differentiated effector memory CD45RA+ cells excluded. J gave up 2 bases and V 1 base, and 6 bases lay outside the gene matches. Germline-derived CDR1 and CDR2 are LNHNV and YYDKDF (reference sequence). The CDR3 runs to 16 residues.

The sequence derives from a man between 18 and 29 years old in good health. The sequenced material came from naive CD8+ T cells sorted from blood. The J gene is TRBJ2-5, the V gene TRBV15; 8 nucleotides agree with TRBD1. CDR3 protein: CATSRGGQGHQETQYF. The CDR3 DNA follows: TGTGCCACCAGCAGAGGTGGACAGGGCCATCAAGAGACCCAGTACTTC.